These 27 T cell receptor beta chains were all obtained from the same sample, sequenced in a study of a mutant IDH1 vaccine in newly diagnosed glioma. TCRdb's table, derived via immunoSEQ multiplex PCR, lists solely in-frame clones and lacks some. Of 30,000 to 35,000 clones in the sample, around 90% are singletons; the top ten hold around 20%. Their target antigens are unknown. Time point reported: week 11, during vaccination. Doses comprised 300 ug of mutant IDH1 20-mer peptide each, plus topical imiquimod. The sample consisted of PBMCs, taken from a glioma patient whose treatment included an IDH1 peptide vaccine. These receptors were taken from a man younger than 35 with glioma.

This chain links TRBV7-8 with TRBJ1-5; unclear D gene. The CDR3 is 13 residues long. Trimming cost V 8 bases and J 3 bases, with 11 bases left between them. Germline assignment: CDR1 SGHVS and CDR2 FQNEAQ. CDR3 nucleotide sequence: TGTGCCAGCGGGCCAAGAAACAATCAGCCCCAGCATTTT. Translated: CASGPRNNQPQHF.

The chain employs TRBV6-5 and TRBJ1-1, with a weak D call TRBD1 (5 bases). This CDR3 contains 13 residues. Trimming pared 2 bases from V and 4 bases from J, leaving 8 bases between. The germline gives CDR1 MNHEY, CDR2 SVGAGI. CDR3 protein: CASSYAQGTEAFF. The CDR3 coding sequence is TGTGCCAGCAGTTACGCGCAGGGCACTGAAGCTTTCTTT.

V usage is TRBV4-3 and J usage is TRBJ1-2; D unclear. The CDR3 extends over 14 amino acids. The ends were cut back, 0 bases at V and 4 bases at J, with 9 bases in the middle. The germline V gene has CDR1 LGHNA and CDR2 YSLEER. The CDR3 region is CASSQDRRAYGYTF. CDR3 nucleotide sequence: TGCGCCAGCAGCCAAGATCGCCGGGCCTATGGCTACACCTTC.

The chain joins TRBV19 to TRBJ1-2; D is undetermined. The CDR3 is 16 amino acids. The V and J ends lost 1 base and 0 bases respectively, with 12 bases between them. CDR1 is LNHDA, CDR2 SQIVND, per germline (reference sequence). The DNA of the CDR3 is TGTGCCAGTAGTATAGGGATGACTAAAGCTAACTATGGCTACACCTTC. Amino acids: CASSIGMTKANYGYTF.

This clone was detected a few times. V gene TRBV13 combines with J gene TRBJ1-6; maybe TRBD1 (5 bases). Germline lookup yields CDR1 PRHDT and CDR2 FYEKMQ (reference sequence). The CDR3 consists of 14 residues. Deletions cut 4 bases from V and 7 bases from J, with 11 bases between. CDR3 nucleotide sequence: TGTGCCAGCAGCTCCCGGGGCCAAAATTCACCCCTCCACTTT. The encoded protein is CASSSRGQNSPLHF.

The chain couples TRBV13 to TRBJ1-4, with TRBD1 matching 8 bases. Unmatched junction bases numbered 8, after V lost 6 bases and J lost 5 bases. The length of the CDR3 is 15 residues. The germline CDR1 and CDR2 sequences are PRHDT and FYEKMQ (reference sequence). CDR3 in amino acids: CASRQRTGWNEKLFF. CDR3 sequence (DNA): TGTGCCAGCAGACAAAGGACAGGGTGGAATGAAAAACTGTTTTTT.

V and J are TRBV4-2 and TRBJ2-3; TRBD2 agrees at 9 bases. This CDR3 contains 16 residues. Germline V gives CDR1 LGHNA, CDR2 YNFKEQ. With 0 bases clipped from V and 4 bases from J, the junction kept 5 bases outside the gene matches. CDR3 nucleotide sequence: TGTGCCAGCAGCCAAGAGGCGGGAGGGCGCGCAGATACGCAGTATTTT. Its protein product is CASSQEAGGRADTQYF.

The rearrangement joins TRBV5-4 to TRBJ2-5; 7 nucleotides match TRBD1. This CDR3 comprises 12 residues. Germline assignment: CDR1 SGHNT and CDR2 YYREEE (reference sequence). V was pared by 3 bases and J by 11 bases, with 7 bases of the junction left unmatched. The CDR3 here is CASSSLTGEQYF. DNA of the CDR3: TGTGCCAGCAGCTCCCTAACAGGGGAGCAGTACTTC.

V and J are TRBV30 and TRBJ1-2, with D unresolved. V was cut by 2 bases and J by 8 bases, with 12 bases left in between. The CDR3 runs 12 residues. CDR1 and CDR2 from the germline V gene are GTSNPN and SVGIG (reference sequence). CDR3 in amino acids: CAWSPGGNGYTF. The CDR3 DNA follows: TGTGCCTGGAGTCCAGGAGGGAACGGCTACACCTTC.

This rearrangement joins TRBV27 to TRBJ2-7; D is perhaps TRBD1 (5 bases). The CDR3 extends over 13 amino acids. In germline, CDR1 is MNHEY, CDR2 SMNVEV (reference sequence). The germline V and J ends were trimmed by 4 bases and 3 bases, with 10 bases remaining between them. CDR3 in amino acids: CASSYGALYEQYF. CDR3 bases: TGTGCCAGCAGTTATGGGGCTCTCTACGAGCAGTACTTC.

Comment on this clone: A read error may account for a junction end that differs from germline. The chain couples TRBV2 to TRBJ2-1; TRBD2 aligns across 8 bases. This CDR3 has 12 residues. Germline V gives CDR1 SNHLY, CDR2 FYNNEI. CDR3 loop: CASREVAGEQFF. CDR3 bases: TGTGCCAGCAGGGAAGTAGCGGGGGAGCAGTTCTTC.

This clone was counted a single time. V is TRBV7-8 and J is TRBJ1-5; 8 nucleotides match TRBD1. J lost 1 base, V lost 5 bases, and 1 base had no gene match. Germline values: CDR1 SGHVS, CDR2 FQNEAQ. The CDR3 length is 14 residues. The chain's CDR3 is CASSRTGSNQPQHF. CDR3 nucleotides: TGTGCCAGCAGCCGGACAGGGAGCAATCAGCCCCAGCATTTT.

The chain links TRBV6-1 to TRBJ2-1; no definite D call. CDR3 size: 10 residues. The germline V gene has CDR1 MNHNS and CDR2 SASEGT. Trimming shortened V by 8 bases and J by 8 bases, and 7 bases separated the two germline ends. The CDR3 loop is CASRLDEQFF. CDR3 coding DNA: TGTGCCAGCCGGCTGGATGAGCAGTTCTTC.

The V call is TRBV7-9, the J call TRBJ1-5; the D is unclear. The CDR3 contains 12 residues. Trimming removed 5 bases from V and 7 bases from J, with 9 bases in between. Per germline, CDR1 SEHNR and CDR2 FQNEAQ (reference sequence). CDR3 residues: CASSNGGQPQHF. The CDR3, as DNA: TGTGCCAGCAGCAACGGTGGCCAGCCCCAGCATTTT.

The V call is TRBV27, the J call TRBJ1-1; 7 bases align to TRBD1. The CDR3 runs to 12 residues. With 8 bases clipped from V and 6 bases from J, the junction kept 6 bases outside the gene matches. Germline CDR1 reads MNHEY; CDR2 reads SMNVEV (reference sequence). The CDR3 is CASRETGSEAFF. The DNA for the CDR3 is TGTGCCAGCCGGGAGACAGGGTCTGAAGCTTTCTTT.

The gene calls are TRBV29-1 and TRBJ1-2; 7 bases fit TRBD1. The CDR3 spans 11 residues. Germline V gives CDR1 SQVTM, CDR2 ANQGSEA. V lost 6 bases to trimming and J lost 8 bases; unmatched junction nucleotides: 6. CDR3 region: CSVAGGPGYTF. For the CDR3, the DNA is TGCAGCGTAGCAGGGGGGCCAGGCTACACCTTC.

The chain joins TRBV29-1 to TRBJ2-7, with 7 bases fitting TRBD1. This CDR3 spans 13 amino acids. CDR1 and CDR2 (germline): SQVTM, ANQGSEA. Trimming took 7 bases from V and 2 from J; bases not matched to a gene: 8. CDR3 coding DNA: TGCAGCGCGACAGGGCCCGAAGCCTACGAGCAGTACTTC. Amino acids: CSATGPEAYEQYF.

The chain combines TRBV6-1 with TRBJ1-2; D call uncertain. Trimming left V 7 bases short and J 0 bases short, with 15 bases between. The CDR3 totals 15 residues. Germline loops: CDR1 MNHNS, CDR2 SASEGT. The CDR3 region is CASTLGRTSNYGYTF. As DNA, the CDR3 is TGTGCCAGCACCCTCGGACGGACTTCTAACTATGGCTACACCTTC.

The chain uses TRBV28 and TRBJ1-2; no definite D call. The germline CDR1 and CDR2 sequences are MDHEN and SYDVKM. V lost 3 bases to trimming and J lost 0 bases, with 11 bases between them. The CDR3 length is 15 residues. CDR3 sequence (DNA): TGTGCCAGCAGTTTGGGTGGATCGACTAACTATGGCTACACCTTC. Encoded protein: CASSLGGSTNYGYTF.

This clone was detected only once. The chain combines TRBV7-6 with TRBJ1-2; 8 bases are a match to TRBD1. CDR3 length: 13 residues. Germline V CDR1 and CDR2: SGHVS, FNYEAQ. After removal of 2 bases from V and 7 bases from J, the junction contained 3 bases not matched to a gene. For the CDR3, the DNA is TGTGCCAGCAGCTTACAGGGGGCGGGTGGCTACACCTTC. Translation gives CASSLQGAGGYTF. The full variable domain, completed using reference TRBV7-6 and TRBJ1-2, is GAGVSQSPRYKVTKRGQDVALRCDPISGHVSLYWYRQALGQGPEFLTYFNYEAQQDKSGLPNDRFSAERPEGSISTLTIQRTEQRDSAMYRCASSLQGAGGYTFGSGTRLTVV.

This chain uses TRBV6-5 with TRBJ1-1, with D maybe TRBD1 (6 bases). CDR3 length: 14 residues. Trimming stripped 4 bases from V and 5 bases from J, with 14 bases between. CDR1 and CDR2 (germline): MNHEY, SVGAGI. The CDR3 bases are TGTGCCAGCAGTTTTCTCAGCAGGGGAACTGAAGCTTTCTTT. Translating it yields CASSFLSRGTEAFF.

This chain uses TRBV4-1 with TRBJ1-1; 8 nucleotides match TRBD1. The germline V gene encodes CDR1 MGHRA and CDR2 YSYEKL. The CDR3 has 16 amino acids. V dropped 4 bases and J dropped 3; count of bases not matched to a gene: 10. The CDR3 is CASSPGQGPRHTEAFF. CDR3 nucleotide sequence: TGCGCCAGCAGCCCCGGACAGGGCCCCCGACACACTGAAGCTTTCTTT.

The V call is TRBV30, the J call TRBJ1-2; TRBD1 agrees at 7 bases. With 1 base clipped from V and 6 bases from J, the junction kept 8 bases outside the gene matches. This CDR3 region has 14 residues. CDR1 GTSNPN and CDR2 SVGIG come from the germline V gene (reference sequence). In DNA form, the CDR3 reads TGTGCCTGGAGTGCTACCGACAGGGTAAATGGCTACACCTTC. Amino acids: CAWSATDRVNGYTF.

The rearrangement joins TRBV29-1 to TRBJ1-3; D remains ambiguous. The CDR3 loop spans 14 amino acids. Germline CDR1 SQVTM, CDR2 ANQGSEA. V lost 6 bases and J lost 7, with 19 bases in between. The CDR3, as DNA: TGCAGCGTCGCGAAAAGGCGACCGCCGAACACCATATATTTT. It yields the protein CSVAKRRPPNTIYF.

DNA for the CDR3: TGTGCCAGCAGGGCGATCTACGAGCAGTACTTC. It translates to CASRAIYEQYF. J is TRBJ2-7 and V is TRBV2, with no clear D. The CDR3 has 11 residues. The germline V and J ends were trimmed by 6 bases and 3 bases, with 6 bases remaining between them. Germline V gene lookup returns CDR1 SNHLY and CDR2 FYNNEI.

V is TRBV25-1 and J is TRBJ2-1; no reliable D call. Per germline, CDR1 MGHDK and CDR2 SYGVNS. The V gene lost 3 bases and the J gene lost 8 bases, with 20 bases spanning the gap. The CDR3 spans 16 residues. The CDR3 loop is CASSDPYITNGDEQFF. CDR3 DNA: TGTGCCAGCAGTGATCCTTATATCACTAACGGCGATGAGCAGTTCTTC.

This rearrangement joins TRBV6-1 to TRBJ1-2; TRBD1 matches at 10 bases. The CDR3 is 15 residues long. Germline CDR1 reads MNHNS; CDR2 reads SASEGT. With 4 bases clipped from V and 2 bases from J, the junction kept 4 bases outside the gene matches. CDR3 protein: CASSGVDRGNYGYTF. CDR3 nucleotide sequence: TGTGCCAGCAGTGGAGTGGACAGGGGGAACTATGGCTACACCTTC.